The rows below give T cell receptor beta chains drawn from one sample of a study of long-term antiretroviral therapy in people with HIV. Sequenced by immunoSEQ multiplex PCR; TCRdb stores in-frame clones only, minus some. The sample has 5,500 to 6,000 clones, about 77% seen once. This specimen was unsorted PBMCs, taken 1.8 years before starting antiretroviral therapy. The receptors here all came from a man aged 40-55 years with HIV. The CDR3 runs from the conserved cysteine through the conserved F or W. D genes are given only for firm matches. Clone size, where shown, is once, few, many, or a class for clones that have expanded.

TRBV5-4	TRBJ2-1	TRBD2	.	CASSEASGSYNEQFF	TGTGCCAGCAGCGAGGCTAGCGGGTCTTACAATGAGCAGTTCTTC
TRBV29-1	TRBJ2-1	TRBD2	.	CSVPSPPSGFTYNEQFF	TGCAGCGTCCCCTCCCCACCTAGCGGGTTTACCTACAATGAGCAGTTCTTC
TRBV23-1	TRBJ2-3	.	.	CASSPLGLDTQYF	TGCGCCAGCAGTCCTCTAGGGTTAGATACGCAGTATTTT
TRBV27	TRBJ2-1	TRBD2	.	CASSRTSGITYNEQFF	TGTGCCAGCAGTCGGACTAGCGGGATTACCTACAATGAGCAGTTCTTC
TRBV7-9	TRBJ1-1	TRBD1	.	CASSPDRDGGEAFF	TGTGCCAGCAGCCCCGACAGGGACGGAGGTGAAGCTTTCTTT
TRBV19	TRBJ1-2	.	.	CASSEQVGYGYTF	TGTGCCAGTAGTGAACAGGTGGGCTATGGCTACACCTTC
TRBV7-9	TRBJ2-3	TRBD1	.	CASSNSGDRGLDTQYF	TGTGCCAGCAGCAATAGCGGAGACAGGGGGCTTGATACGCAGTATTTT
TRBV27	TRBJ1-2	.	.	CASSSRRDYGYTF	TGTGCCAGCAGTTCGCGTAGGGATTATGGCTACACCTTC
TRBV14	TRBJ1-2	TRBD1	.	CASSRGQGAKFGGYTF	TGTGCCAGCAGCCGCGGACAGGGGGCAAAATTTGGTGGCTACACCTTC
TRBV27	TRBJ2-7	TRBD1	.	CATQLGQGVYEQYF	TGTGCCACACAATTGGGACAGGGCGTCTACGAGCAGTACTTC
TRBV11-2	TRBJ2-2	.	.	CASSLDGIGSTGELFF	TGTGCCAGCAGCTTAGACGGAATAGGTTCCACCGGGGAGCTGTTTTTT
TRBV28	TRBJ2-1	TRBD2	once	CASSSSGRIINEQFF	TGTGCCAGCAGTTCAAGCGGGAGGATCATAAATGAGCAGTTCTTC